A single sample is the source of the 19 T cell receptor beta chains below, sequenced in a study of CDR3 diversity in severe acne. TCRdb recomputed calls from the PCR reads with MiXCR, one row per CDR3 protein. Of over 70,000 distinct CDR3 sequences in the sample, approximately 51% were seen once. Sequencing was done on a sample of blood. These receptors were taken from a male donor in good health, without acne.

This clonotype was seen more than once but under ten times. The chain employs TRBV20-1 and TRBJ1-1, with a possible D match to TRBD1 (5 bases). The CDR3 totals 16 residues. Trimming took off 3 bases at V and 1 base at J, with 18 bases between the two ends. The germline CDR1 and CDR2 sequences are DFQATT and SNEGSKA (reference sequence). In DNA form, the CDR3 reads TGCAGTGCTAGCAGGTCGGGGACCTACTCGAACACTGAAGCTTTCTTT. The encoded protein is CSASRSGTYSNTEAFF.

In its sample, this clonotype is medium-sized (0.01 to 0.1%). The V and J genes are TRBV20-1 and TRBJ2-7; tentatively, D is TRBD2 (5 bases). This CDR3 has 14 amino acids. Germline V lookup: CDR1 DFQATT, CDR2 SNEGSKA (reference sequence). Trimming removed 0 bases from V and 3 bases from J, with 12 bases in between. The CDR3 DNA follows: TGCAGTGCTAGAGATGCAGCGGCAGTCTACGAGCAGTACTTC. Its protein product is CSARDAAAVYEQYF.

This clonotype was observed once. V usage is TRBV20-1 and J usage is TRBJ1-1; D is ambiguous. The CDR3 loop spans 11 amino acids. CDR1 and CDR2 (germline): DFQATT, SNEGSKA (reference sequence). With 3 bases removed from V and 8 bases from J, the gap between germline ends came to 10 bases. CDR3 sequence reads: CSASLGPEAFF. CDR3 sequence (DNA): TGCAGTGCTAGTCTAGGGCCAGAAGCTTTCTTT.

The chain links TRBV6-1 to TRBJ2-6; no clear D. CDR3 size: 17 residues. V lost 6 bases and J lost 0, with 15 bases in between. Per germline, CDR1 MNHNS and CDR2 SASEGT. The chain's CDR3 is CASRRHSTYSGANVLTF. CDR3 in DNA: TGTGCCAGCAGGAGGCACAGTACCTACTCTGGGGCCAACGTCCTGACTTTC.

Within the sample, this clonotype is medium-sized (0.01 to 0.1%). The chain employs TRBV20-1 and TRBJ1-2; possibly TRBD1 for D (5 bases). This CDR3 region has 14 residues. Germline V lookup: CDR1 DFQATT, CDR2 SNEGSKA (reference sequence). The germline V and J ends were trimmed by 5 bases and 6 bases, with 19 bases remaining between them. The CDR3 protein is CSASTGPSWDGYTF. The CDR3 DNA is TGCAGTGCTTCCACGGGGCCCTCGTGGGATGGCTACACCTTC.

This chain links TRBV7-9 with TRBJ2-7, with 8 bases identical to TRBD1. Trimming took 6 bases from V and 5 from J; bases not matched to a gene: 9. The CDR3 consists of 14 residues. Germline CDR1 and CDR2: SEHNR and FQNEAQ (reference sequence). CDR3 bases: TGTGCCAGCAGACCCCCGGACAGGGCGGACGAGCAGTACTTC. Translation gives CASRPPDRADEQYF.

V usage is TRBV6-6 and J usage is TRBJ2-7, with D perhaps matching TRBD1 (6 bases). Germline V gene sequence: CDR1 MNHNY, CDR2 SVGAGI (reference sequence). The CDR3 is 15 amino acids. V shed 0 bases and J shed 1 base, with 10 bases lying between them. The CDR3 spells CASSYSWGHSYEQYF. CDR3 nucleotide sequence: TGTGCCAGCAGTTACTCTTGGGGACATTCCTACGAGCAGTACTTC.

The CDR3: CATSDAWGNQPQHF. DNA of the CDR3: TGTGCCACCAGTGATGCTTGGGGCAATCAGCCCCAGCATTTT. This chain joins TRBV24-1 and TRBJ1-5; no reliable D call. Trimming removed 3 bases at V and 2 bases at J, with 7 bases between. CDR1 is KGHDR, CDR2 SFDVKD, per germline. This CDR3 is 14 amino acids long.

This chain uses TRBV20-1 with TRBJ2-7; 14 bases are a match to TRBD2. The CDR3 has 16 amino acids. CDR1 is DFQATT and CDR2 is SNEGSKA in the germline V gene (reference sequence). V lost 3 bases, J lost 2 bases, and 6 bases stayed unmatched. The CDR3 nucleotides are TGCAGTGCTAGGGGGACTAGCGGGAGACGGACCTACGAGCAGTACTTC. Its translation: CSARGTSGRRTYEQYF.

This sequence joins TRBV15 and TRBJ2-7, with 7 bases fitting TRBD2. Trimming took 0 bases from V and 2 from J; bases not matched to a gene: 4. Germline-derived CDR1 and CDR2 are LNHNV and YYDKDF (reference sequence). The length of the CDR3 is 15 residues. The CDR3 protein is CATSRDAAGAYEQYF. The DNA for the CDR3 is TGTGCCACCAGCAGAGATGCGGCGGGAGCCTACGAGCAGTACTTC. Full variable domain (outside the CDR3, taken from reference TRBV15 and TRBJ2-7): DAMVIQNPRYQVTQFGKPVTLSCSQTLNHNVMYWYQQKSSQAPKLLFHYYDKDFNNEADTPDNFQSRRPNTSFCFLDIRSPGLGDTAMYLCATSRDAAGAYEQYFGPGTRLTVT.

The chain employs TRBV27 and TRBJ1-1, with 7 bases aligning to TRBD1. This CDR3 is 15 amino acids long. Per germline, CDR1 MNHEY and CDR2 SMNVEV (reference sequence). J gave up 0 bases and V 5 bases, and 6 bases lay outside the gene matches. CDR3 DNA: TGTGCCAGCAGTCCAGGGGGTAACATGAACACTGAAGCTTTCTTT. Translation gives CASSPGGNMNTEAFF.

The J gene is TRBJ2-1, the V gene TRBV20-1; 7 bases line up with TRBD1. Germline loops: CDR1 DFQATT, CDR2 SNEGSKA (reference sequence). The CDR3 runs 14 residues. V lost 7 bases and J lost 3; bases outside the gene matches: 9. CDR3 protein: CSVAGGSDYNEQFF. CDR3 sequence (DNA): TGCAGTGTTGCAGGGGGTAGCGACTACAATGAGCAGTTCTTC.

The V gene is TRBV24-1, the J gene TRBJ2-7, with 7 bases identical to TRBD2. The CDR3 totals 14 residues. V lost 7 bases, J lost 2 bases, and 7 bases stayed unmatched. Per the germline V gene, CDR1 is KGHDR and CDR2 is SFDVKD. The CDR3 region is CATRDAAGAYEQYF. DNA for the CDR3: TGTGCCACCAGAGATGCGGCGGGAGCCTACGAGCAGTACTTC.

CDR3 nucleotide sequence: TGTGCCAGCAGTGCCGGGACAGACGGCTACACCTTC. Protein: CASSAGTDGYTF. The chain is built from TRBV9 and TRBJ1-2; 7 bases are shared with TRBD1. The V segment lost 5 bases and the J segment 8 bases; nucleotides outside the gene matches: 6. The germline CDR1 and CDR2 sequences are SGDLS and YYNGEE. The CDR3 has 12 residues.

This rearrangement joins TRBV19 to TRBJ1-1; D call uncertain. The germline gives CDR1 LNHDA, CDR2 SQIVND (reference sequence). This CDR3 contains 13 residues. V lost 2 bases, J lost 7 bases, and 11 bases lay in between. The CDR3 loop reads CASSISRAVEAFF. The DNA for the CDR3 is TGTGCCAGTAGTATATCTCGGGCCGTTGAAGCTTTCTTT.

This clonotype showed up just a few times. The chain recombines TRBV20-1 with TRBJ2-5; perhaps D is TRBD1 or TRBD2 (5 bases each). The V gene lost 3 bases and the J gene lost 1 base, with 15 bases spanning the gap. The CDR3 has 15 amino acids. Per germline, CDR1 DFQATT and CDR2 SNEGSKA (reference sequence). CDR3 in DNA: TGCAGTGCTAGCAGCTTAATCGGGACCCAAGAGACCCAGTACTTC. Translated, it gives CSASSLIGTQETQYF.

This clonotype was picked up a small number of times. One junction end does not reproduce the germline sequence, and a read error may be involved. The chain uses TRBV2 and TRBJ2-2; a weak D match, TRBD2 (6 bases). The germline V gene encodes CDR1 SNHLY and CDR2 FYNNEI. This CDR3 has 15 residues. The CDR3 loop is CASSGTSLNTGELFF. The CDR3 nucleotides are TGTGCCAGTAGTGGTACTAGCTTGAACACCGGGGAGCTGTTTTTT.

This clonotype was seen at least ten times. J is TRBJ1-2 and V is TRBV9; possible D gene TRBD1, 6 bases. The length of the CDR3 is 15 residues. The V gene's germline CDR1 is SGDLS and CDR2 YYNGEE. Trimming removed 6 bases from V and 7 bases from J, with 22 bases in between. The CDR3: CASTNQAGAAGGYTF. The CDR3 DNA reads TGTGCCAGCACCAACCAGGCAGGGGCGGCGGGTGGCTACACCTTC.

The CDR3 DNA follows: TGTGCCAGCAGTGGGGGAAGCGCTTTCTTT. Translated: CASSGGSAFF. V and J are TRBV2 and TRBJ1-1; D is unresolved. The CDR3 is made up of 10 amino acids. CDR1 is SNHLY, CDR2 FYNNEI, per germline. Trimming pared 4 bases from V and 11 bases from J, leaving 8 bases between.